The 14 T cell receptor beta chains given below trace back to one sample, sequenced in a study of blood T cell repertoires in COVID-19. Some clones are missing from TCRdb's copy, which holds only in-frame ones; the method was immunoSEQ multiplex PCR. The profile shows some 100,000 clones, roughly 89% of them singletons. Sequenced sample: peripheral blood. The receptors derive from a human donor with acute or convalescent COVID-19. The donor label of this sample is uncertain.

V is TRBV9 and J is TRBJ2-3, with TRBD1 identical over 10 bases. V shed 4 bases, J shed 2 bases, and the junction held 4 bases outside the gene matches. The CDR3 is made up of 15 amino acids. CDR1 is SGDLS and CDR2 is YYNGEE in the germline V gene. CDR3: CASSTRQGATDTQYF. In DNA form, the CDR3 reads TGTGCCAGCAGCACCCGACAGGGGGCCACAGATACGCAGTATTTT. The whole variable domain, filled in from reference TRBV9 and TRBJ2-3, reads DSGVTQTPKHLITATGQRVTLRCSPRSGDLSVYWYQQSLDQGLQFLIQYYNGEERAKGNILERFSAQQFPDLHSELNLSSLELGDSALYFCASSTRQGATDTQYFGPGTRLTVL.

The chain is built from TRBV30 and TRBJ1-4; D might be TRBD1 (5 bases). CDR3 length equals 14 residues. Germline V gives CDR1 GTSNPN, CDR2 SVGIG (reference sequence). The V gene lost 2 bases and the J gene lost 8 bases, with 15 bases spanning the gap. Here the CDR3 DNA reads TGTGCCTGGAGTCGGAGCACAGGTCCCGAAAAACTGTTTTTT. Protein: CAWSRSTGPEKLFF.

The rearrangement joins TRBV15 to TRBJ2-6, with D possibly being TRBD2 (5 bases). This CDR3 region has 16 residues. Germline lookup yields CDR1 LNHNV and CDR2 YYDKDF (reference sequence). V lost 5 bases and J lost 2, with 13 bases in between. The CDR3 reads CATSGLRGTGANVLTF. For the CDR3, the DNA is TGTGCCACCAGCGGACTTCGGGGAACTGGGGCCAACGTCCTGACTTTC.

V is TRBV28 and J is TRBJ1-3, with TRBD1 matching over 8 bases. The J segment lost 5 bases and the V segment lost 6 bases, leaving 6 bases of the junction unmatched. The CDR3 spans 14 residues. Germline V gene sequence: CDR1 MDHEN, CDR2 SYDVKM. This chain's CDR3 is CASSQDRVRNTIYF. As DNA, the CDR3 is TGTGCCAGCAGCCAGGACAGGGTCAGAAACACCATATATTTT.

The table lists this clone with a few counts. The chain combines TRBV7-7 with TRBJ2-5, with D unresolved. Trimming cost V 1 base and J 3 bases, with 6 bases left between them. Per the germline V gene, CDR1 is SSHAT and CDR2 is FNYEAQ (reference sequence). The length of the CDR3 is 13 residues. CDR3: CASSLGAEETQYF. The CDR3 DNA reads as TGTGCCAGCAGCTTAGGGGCAGAAGAGACCCAGTACTTC.

The J gene is TRBJ1-5, the V gene TRBV5-8, with D possibly being TRBD1 (5 bases). Between the trimmed V and J ends, which lost 5 bases and 4 bases, there was a span of 19 bases. The germline CDR1 and CDR2 sequences are SGHTS and YDEGEE. This CDR3 is built from 16 residues. In nucleotides, the CDR3 is TGTGCCAGCAGTTACAAACTAAACAGGATTAATCAGCCCCAGCATTTT. The encoded protein is CASSYKLNRINQPQHF.

The rearrangement joins TRBV11-2 to TRBJ1-6; TRBD1 aligns across 8 bases. The germline V gene encodes CDR1 SGHAT and CDR2 FQNNGV. This CDR3 region has 13 residues. The ends lost 5 bases at V and 10 bases at J; junction bases unmatched: 4. In DNA, the CDR3 is TGTGCCAGCAGCGGACAGGGAGGGTCACCCCTCCACTTT. Its translation: CASSGQGGSPLHF.

The chain has TRBV3-1 (or the pseudogene TRBV3-2) and TRBJ1-6, with D uncertain. V lost 3 bases and J 8 bases, leaving 5 bases between the germline ends. The CDR3 runs 12 residues. Germline V gene lookup returns CDR1 LGHDT and CDR2 YNNKEL (reference sequence). The CDR3: CASSHQDSPLHF. CDR3 coding DNA: TGTGCCAGCAGCCACCAGGATTCACCCCTCCACTTT.

The chain employs TRBV28 and TRBJ2-7, with 10 bases that match TRBD1. Germline V CDR1 and CDR2: MDHEN, SYDVKM. V trimming: 5 bases; J trimming: 4 bases; junction bases outside the gene matches: 8. The CDR3 extends over 15 amino acids. The CDR3 DNA reads TGTGCCAGCAGTGCCCTTGTGGGACAGGGGTACGAGCAGTACTTC. Translated, it gives CASSALVGQGYEQYF.

The V call is TRBV9, the J call TRBJ1-6; D uncertain. This CDR3 region has 14 residues. V dropped 0 bases and J dropped 6 bases, with 7 bases sitting between them. Germline V CDR1 and CDR2: SGDLS, YYNGEE. CDR3 bases: TGTGCCAGCAGCGTAGAGCACCTTAATTCACCCCTCCACTTT. It specifies CASSVEHLNSPLHF. Full variable domain (outside the CDR3, taken from reference TRBV9 and TRBJ1-6): DSGVTQTPKHLITATGQRVTLRCSPRSGDLSVYWYQQSLDQGLQFLIQYYNGEERAKGNILERFSAQQFPDLHSELNLSSLELGDSALYFCASSVEHLNSPLHFGNGTRLTVT.

This clone has a single count. The chain has TRBV13 and TRBJ2-3, with 7 bases that match TRBD2. CDR3 size: 14 residues. Germline V gives CDR1 PRHDT, CDR2 FYEKMQ (reference sequence). Unmatched junction bases numbered 0, after V lost 2 bases and J lost 1 base. The CDR3 sequence: CASSLTSGTDTQYF. The DNA of the CDR3 is TGTGCCAGCAGCTTAACTAGCGGCACAGATACGCAGTATTTT.

This clone was detected only once. The gene calls are TRBV5-4 and TRBJ1-4; 9 nucleotides line up with TRBD1. This CDR3 region has 15 residues. Losses at the gene ends were 0 bases for V and 8 bases for J; bases not matched to a gene: 5. Germline V gives CDR1 SGHNT, CDR2 YYREEE (reference sequence). CDR3 DNA: TGTGCCAGCAGCTTGGAACAGGGGGCGAGCGAAAAACTGTTTTTT. As protein: CASSLEQGASEKLFF.

The count of this clone is one. The rearrangement links TRBV24-1 to TRBJ1-2, with D perhaps matching TRBD1 (6 bases). The length of the CDR3 is 13 residues. V was shortened by 4 bases and J by 6 bases, with 11 bases between the two germline ends. Germline V gene data show CDR1 as KGHDR and CDR2 as SFDVKD. The CDR3 sequence is CATSEEGGDGYTF. The CDR3 nucleotides are TGTGCCACCAGTGAAGAGGGGGGGGATGGCTACACCTTC.

The chain links TRBV24-1 to TRBJ1-1; D is unresolved. The CDR3 runs 13 residues. Per the germline V gene, CDR1 is KGHDR and CDR2 is SFDVKD. Trimming left V 7 bases short and J 1 base short, with 9 bases between. The CDR3 loop is CATSDWKNTEAFF. CDR3 bases: TGTGCCACCAGCGACTGGAAGAACACTGAAGCTTTCTTT.